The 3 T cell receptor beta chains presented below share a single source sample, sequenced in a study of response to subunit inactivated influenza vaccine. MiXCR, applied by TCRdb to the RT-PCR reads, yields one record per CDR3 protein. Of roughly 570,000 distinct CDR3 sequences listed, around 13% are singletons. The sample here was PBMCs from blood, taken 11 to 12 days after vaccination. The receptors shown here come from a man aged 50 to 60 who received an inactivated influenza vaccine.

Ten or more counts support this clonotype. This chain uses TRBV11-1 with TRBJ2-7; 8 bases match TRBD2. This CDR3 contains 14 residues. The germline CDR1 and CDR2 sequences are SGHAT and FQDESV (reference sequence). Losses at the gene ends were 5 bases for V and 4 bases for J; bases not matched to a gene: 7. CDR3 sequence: CASSPPGGPYEQYF. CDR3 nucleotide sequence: TGTGCCAGCAGCCCTCCGGGAGGGCCATACGAGCAGTACTTC.

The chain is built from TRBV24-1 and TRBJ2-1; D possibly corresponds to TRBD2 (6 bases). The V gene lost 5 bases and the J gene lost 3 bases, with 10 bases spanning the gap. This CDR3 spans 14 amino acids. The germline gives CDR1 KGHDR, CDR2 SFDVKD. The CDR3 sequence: CATSVSGYYNEQFF. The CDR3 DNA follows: TGTGCCACCAGTGTGAGCGGGTACTACAATGAGCAGTTCTTC.

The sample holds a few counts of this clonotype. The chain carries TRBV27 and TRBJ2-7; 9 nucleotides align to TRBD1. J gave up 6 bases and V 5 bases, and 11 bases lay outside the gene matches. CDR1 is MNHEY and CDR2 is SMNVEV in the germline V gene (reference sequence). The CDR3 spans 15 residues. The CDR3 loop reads CASSPGTGRNSEQYF. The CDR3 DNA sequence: TGTGCCAGCAGTCCCGGGACAGGGCGTAATTCCGAGCAGTACTTC.